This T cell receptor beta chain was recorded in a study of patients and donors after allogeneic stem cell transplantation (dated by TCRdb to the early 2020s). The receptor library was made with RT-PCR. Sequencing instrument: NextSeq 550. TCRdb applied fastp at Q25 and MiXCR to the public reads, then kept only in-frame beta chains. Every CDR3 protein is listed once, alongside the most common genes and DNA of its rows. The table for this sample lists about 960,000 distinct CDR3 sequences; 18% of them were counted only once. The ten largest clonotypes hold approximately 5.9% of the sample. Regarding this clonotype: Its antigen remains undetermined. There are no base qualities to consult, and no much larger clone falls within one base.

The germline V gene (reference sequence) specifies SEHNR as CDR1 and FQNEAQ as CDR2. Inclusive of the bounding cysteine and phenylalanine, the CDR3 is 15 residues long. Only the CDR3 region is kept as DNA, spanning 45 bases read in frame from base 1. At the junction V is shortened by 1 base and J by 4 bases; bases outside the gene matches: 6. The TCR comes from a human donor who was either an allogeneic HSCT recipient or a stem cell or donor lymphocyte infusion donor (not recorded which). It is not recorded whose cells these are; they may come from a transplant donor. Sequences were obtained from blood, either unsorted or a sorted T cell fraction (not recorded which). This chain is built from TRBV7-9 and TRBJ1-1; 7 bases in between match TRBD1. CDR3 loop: CASSLEGAGVTEAFF. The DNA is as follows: TGTGCCAGCAGCTTAGAGGGGGCCGGGGTCACTGAAGCTTTCTTT.